One and the same sample provided the 28 T cell receptor beta chains below, sequenced in a study of regulatory T cells in long-lasting Graves disease. Time point specified: newly diagnosed GD, antithyroid drugs for less than 3 months. Construction of the TCR library relied on RNA isolated from PBMCs. CDR3 regions were amplified by Arm-PCR using iRepertoire HTBI primers to build TCR beta libraries. Via MiXCR, TCRdb re-called the multiplex PCR reads, giving one row per CDR3 protein. This table has roughly 560,000 distinct CDR3 sequences, 15% to 20% appearing once. These data were also reused for a study on T cells in Graves' hyperthyroidism and ophthalmopathy.

The sample was peripheral blood mononuclear cells (PBMCs), taken at new diagnosis, from a patient treated with antithyroid drugs. These receptors all come from a woman in her forties or fifties with Graves disease.

The table lists this clonotype with many counts. This sequence joins TRBV2 and TRBJ1-5; 7 bases agree with TRBD1. The CDR3 has 17 amino acids. Germline CDR1 and CDR2: SNHLY and FYNNEI. Trimming removed 3 bases from V and 4 bases from J; junction bases left unmatched: 12. The CDR3 region has the DNA TGTGCCAGCAGTGAGAGAATGAGACAGGGCCCAAATCAGCCCCAGCATTTT. Its translation is CASSERMRQGPNQPQHF.

This clonotype was observed many times. The rearrangement links TRBV20-1 to TRBJ2-3; 9 nucleotides match TRBD2. The germline gives CDR1 DFQATT, CDR2 SNEGSKA (reference sequence). V dropped 6 bases and J dropped 4; count of bases not matched to a gene: 11. The CDR3 has 15 amino acids. CDR3 DNA: TGCAGTGCGCCCGCCAGCGGGGGGTATGCAGATACGCAGTATTTT. This sequence encodes CSAPASGGYADTQYF.

The chain uses TRBV6-1 and TRBJ1-2, with D perhaps matching TRBD1 (6 bases). The CDR3 spans 17 residues. Trimming took off 6 bases at V and 4 bases at J, with 24 bases between the two ends. Germline V gene lookup returns CDR1 MNHNS and CDR2 SASEGT. The CDR3 DNA is TGTGCCAGCAGGGAATTAGCGGGTTGGGGACACACCTATGGCTACACCTTC. This translates into CASRELAGWGHTYGYTF.

J is TRBJ1-6 and V is TRBV14, with 10 bases matching TRBD1. The CDR3 is made up of 16 amino acids. CDR1 is SGHDN, CDR2 FVKESK, per germline. V was clipped by 6 bases and J by 6 bases; unmatched bases: 8. CDR3 nucleotide sequence: TGTGCCAGCAGACGTGACAGGGGGCTCCTTAATTCACCCCTCCACTTT. Translation: CASRRDRGLLNSPLHF.

This clonotype was seen at least ten times. As DNA, the CDR3 is TGCAGTGCTAGTAGGGCAGAGAACACTGAAGCTTTCTTT. It specifies CSASRAENTEAFF. The V and J genes are TRBV20-1 and TRBJ1-1, with unresolved D. Germline V gene sequence: CDR1 DFQATT, CDR2 SNEGSKA (reference sequence). The CDR3 spans 13 residues. V dropped 3 bases and J dropped 1 base, with 9 bases sitting between them.

The sample holds one count of this clonotype. The rearrangement joins TRBV4-2 to TRBJ2-3, with 9 nucleotides matching TRBD2. V was clipped by 1 base and J by 0 bases; unmatched bases: 11. This CDR3 contains 19 residues. Per the germline V gene, CDR1 is LGHNA and CDR2 is YNFKEQ. The CDR3 bases are TGTGCCAGCAGCCAAGGGGTAGGAGCTAGCGGGGCTAGCACAGATACGCAGTATTTT. Encoded protein: CASSQGVGASGASTDTQYF.

The J gene is TRBJ2-3, the V gene TRBV10-3, with D maybe TRBD2 (6 bases). V lost 5 bases, J lost 4 bases, and 13 bases lay in between. Germline V CDR1 and CDR2: ENHRY, SYGVKD. This CDR3 is built from 14 residues. The CDR3 loop reads CAISFDASADTQYF. The CDR3 DNA sequence: TGTGCCATCAGTTTCGACGCTAGCGCAGATACGCAGTATTTT.

Of note for this clonotype: This sequence may be a read error, since a much larger clone differs from it by one base. This chain uses TRBV27 with TRBJ1-2; D is perhaps TRBD1 (6 bases). Trimming left V 5 bases short and J 5 bases short, with 27 bases between. Germline V gene data show CDR1 as MNHEY and CDR2 as SMNVEV (reference sequence). The CDR3 loop spans 18 amino acids. The CDR3 DNA follows: TGTGCCAGCAGTGAGACGACATGGGGGGCGGTTTTTAATTATGGCTACACCTTC. Protein sequence: CASSETTWGAVFNYGYTF.

This clonotype came up many times. CDR3 amino acids: CAWSSGLQGDNEQYF. The DNA of the CDR3 is TGTGCCTGGAGTAGCGGATTACAGGGAGACAACGAGCAGTACTTC. The rearrangement joins TRBV30 to TRBJ2-7; a possible D gene is TRBD1 (6 bases). The CDR3 runs to 15 residues. The germline CDR1 and CDR2 sequences are GTSNPN and SVGIG (reference sequence). The V end lost 2 bases, the J end lost 5 bases, and 19 bases lay between the germline ends. The full variable domain, rest sourced from reference TRBV30 and TRBJ2-7, is SQTIHQWPATLVQPVGSPLSLECTVEGTSNPNLYWYRQAAGRGLQLLFYSVGIGQISSEVPQNLSASRPQDRQFILSSKKLLLSDSGFYLCAWSSGLQGDNEQYFGPGTRLTVT.

This clonotype was detected many times. The rearrangement links TRBV12-3 or TRBV12-4 to TRBJ2-3; the D gene is possibly TRBD1 (6 bases). The V end was cut by 3 bases, the J end by 6 bases, with 13 bases between. This CDR3 has 14 residues. In nucleotides, the CDR3 is TGTGCCAGCAGTTTTGGGACACCCGAGGATACGCAGTATTTT. Its translation: CASSFGTPEDTQYF.

This clonotype was seen repeatedly, ten times or more. The V gene is TRBV7-9, the J gene TRBJ1-1, with D possibly being TRBD1 (5 bases). Deletions cut 6 bases from V and 0 bases from J, with 11 bases between. Germline V gene data show CDR1 as SEHNR and CDR2 as FQNEAQ (reference sequence). CDR3 length: 14 residues. The CDR3 coding sequence is TGTGCCAGCAGTTCGGGACGGATGAACACTGAAGCTTTCTTT. Its protein is CASSSGRMNTEAFF.

The CDR3 sequence is CASCVRENTEAFF. Written as DNA, the CDR3 is TGTGCCAGCTGCGTCCGAGAGAACACTGAAGCTTTCTTT. The rearrangement uses TRBV19 and TRBJ1-1; D is unresolved. The germline V gene has CDR1 LNHDA and CDR2 SQIVND (reference sequence). V dropped 9 bases and J dropped 1 base, with 12 bases sitting between them. The CDR3 runs 13 residues.

This clonotype was seen more than once but under ten times. V is TRBV11-2 and J is TRBJ2-1; the match to TRBD2 covers 8 bases. V shed 5 bases and J 7 bases; nucleotides not matched to a gene: 7. This CDR3 spans 14 amino acids. Germline lookup yields CDR1 SGHAT and CDR2 FQNNGV. CDR3 sequence reads: CASSPGGGWNEQFF. The CDR3 DNA sequence: TGTGCCAGCAGCCCCGGGGGGGGGTGGAATGAGCAGTTCTTC.

This clonotype was observed at least ten times. DNA of the CDR3: TGCGCCAGCAGCTTGGTGGGTCTCCACACAGATACGCAGTATTTT. Protein product: CASSLVGLHTDTQYF. The genes are TRBV5-1 and TRBJ2-3, with D unclear. CDR3 size: 15 residues. Germline CDR1 reads SGHRS; CDR2 reads YFSETQ. Trimming stripped 0 bases from V and 2 bases from J, with 10 bases between.

This clonotype has at least ten counts. The chain carries TRBV20-1 and TRBJ2-7; TRBD2 is a possible D gene (5 bases). The CDR3 covers 13 residues. V was shortened by 7 bases and J by 2 bases, with 15 bases between the two germline ends. Germline V gene data show CDR1 as DFQATT and CDR2 as SNEGSKA (reference sequence). The CDR3 is CSVNLGRTYEQYF. Written as DNA, the CDR3 is TGCAGTGTGAATTTAGGGAGAACCTACGAGCAGTACTTC.

Turning to this clonotype: A much larger clone sits a single nucleotide away, making a read error possible. This chain joins TRBV7-3 and TRBJ2-1, with TRBD1 matching over 9 bases. V lost 5 bases, J lost 7 bases, and 12 bases stayed unmatched. CDR3 size: 16 residues. Germline loops: CDR1 SGHTA, CDR2 FQGTGA. The CDR3 DNA is TGTGCCAGCAGCCGACTCGGACAGGGGACGCTTAATGAGCAGTTCTTC. Its protein product is CASSRLGQGTLNEQFF.

The rearrangement links TRBV6-1 to TRBJ2-1; D possibly corresponds to TRBD1 (6 bases). Per the germline V gene, CDR1 is MNHNS and CDR2 is SASEGT. Trimming took off 9 bases at V and 3 bases at J, with 12 bases between the two ends. This CDR3 has 13 amino acids. The CDR3 loop reads CASSRGFYNEQFF. In nucleotides, the CDR3 is TGTGCCAGTTCGAGGGGGTTCTACAATGAGCAGTTCTTC.

Ten or more counts support this clonotype. The rearrangement links TRBV7-3 to TRBJ2-1; perhaps D is TRBD1 or TRBD2 (5 bases each). V was trimmed by 4 bases and J by 0 bases, leaving 10 bases between them. The CDR3 covers 15 residues. Germline CDR1 SGHTA, CDR2 FQGTGA. The CDR3: CASSSPGPSYNEQFF. The CDR3 DNA is TGTGCCAGCAGCTCCCCGGGGCCCTCCTACAATGAGCAGTTCTTC.

Remarks on this clonotype: One base away lies a much larger clone, so this may be a sequencing read error. The rearrangement links TRBV18 to TRBJ2-7; the match to TRBD2 covers 8 bases. Trimming removed 4 bases from V and 5 bases from J; junction bases left unmatched: 4. CDR3 size: 13 residues. Germline V gives CDR1 KGHSH, CDR2 LQKENI. DNA for the CDR3: TGTGCCAGCTCACTACCGGGGGGGAACGAGCAGTACTTC. This sequence encodes CASSLPGGNEQYF. Looking up the rest from reference TRBV18 and TRBJ2-7 gives the full variable domain: NAGVMQNPRHLVRRRGQEARLRCSPMKGHSHVYWYRQLPEEGLKFMVYLQKENIIDESGMPKERFSAEFPKEGPSILRIQQVVRGDSAAYFCASSLPGGNEQYFGPGTRLTVT.

In this sample, this clonotype turned up many times. The V call is TRBV4-1, the J call TRBJ2-1; D is uncertain. The CDR3 is made up of 16 amino acids. V gave up 4 bases and J gave up 2 bases, with 15 bases separating them. Germline CDR1 MGHRA, CDR2 YSYEKL. The CDR3 DNA reads as TGCGCCAGCAGCCGCGGAGCCATCGGACCCTACAATGAGCAGTTCTTC. Translating it yields CASSRGAIGPYNEQFF.

There are many counts of this clonotype. The chain combines TRBV30 with TRBJ1-1; D ambiguous. The V gene's germline CDR1 is GTSNPN and CDR2 SVGIG (reference sequence). The V end was cut by 3 bases, the J end by 1 base, with 12 bases between. The CDR3 is 14 residues long. The CDR3 loop is CAWRSGRRNTEAFF. In DNA form, the CDR3 reads TGTGCCTGGAGGAGCGGGAGGAGGAACACTGAAGCTTTCTTT.

This clonotype was seen many times. V usage is TRBV2 and J usage is TRBJ2-7; TRBD1 is a possible D gene (5 bases). V lost 6 bases and J 9 bases, leaving 12 bases between the germline ends. The germline gives CDR1 SNHLY, CDR2 FYNNEI. The CDR3 totals 11 residues. CDR3 DNA: TGTGCCAGCAGGGACCCAAGGGGGCAGTACTTC. This encodes CASRDPRGQYF.

This clonotype has at least ten counts. This rearrangement joins TRBV11-2 to TRBJ2-1; no definite D call. The CDR3 covers 10 residues. Germline V CDR1 and CDR2: SGHAT, FQNNGV. Trimming removed 2 bases at V and 13 bases at J, with 6 bases between. CDR3 sequence: CASSLNQQFF. Written as DNA, the CDR3 is TGTGCCAGCAGCTTAAATCAACAGTTCTTC.

At least ten counts were recorded for this clonotype. The V call is TRBV3-1, the J call TRBJ2-3, with D perhaps matching TRBD2 (6 bases). This CDR3 has 18 residues. Germline lookup yields CDR1 LGHDT and CDR2 YNNKEL (reference sequence). The ends were cut back, 3 bases at V and 4 bases at J, with 23 bases in the middle. DNA for the CDR3: TGTGCCAGCAGCCACGGACGGGACTTCCTAACACTGCCAGATACGCAGTATTTT. It codes for CASSHGRDFLTLPDTQYF.

The sample holds many counts of this clonotype. The chain couples TRBV6-5 to TRBJ1-1; a possible D gene is TRBD1 (5 bases). V lost 0 bases to trimming and J lost 1 base, with 15 bases between them. Germline V lookup: CDR1 MNHEY, CDR2 SVGAGI. The CDR3 runs to 17 residues. The CDR3 here is CASSYSSRGVRNTEAFF. DNA for the CDR3: TGTGCCAGCAGTTACTCCTCACGGGGCGTCCGGAACACTGAAGCTTTCTTT.

This clonotype occurred many times. The rearrangement joins TRBV15 to TRBJ1-4; no clear D. Per the germline V gene, CDR1 is LNHNV and CDR2 is YYDKDF (reference sequence). The V and J ends lost 0 bases and 4 bases respectively, with 9 bases between them. The CDR3 extends over 15 amino acids. The CDR3 nucleotides are TGTGCCACCAGCAGAGACATCCTGAGTAATGAAAAACTGTTTTTT. This codes for CATSRDILSNEKLFF.

Ten or more counts support this clonotype. The V gene is TRBV6-2 or TRBV6-3, the J gene TRBJ1-2; 7 bases map to TRBD1. V gave up 0 bases and J gave up 6 bases; unmatched junction bases: 4. The CDR3 covers 14 residues. The V gene's germline CDR1 is MNHEY and CDR2 SVGEGT. CDR3 coding DNA: TGTGCCAGCAGTTACTCGGCCAGGGGGAATGGCTACACCTTC. This translates into CASSYSARGNGYTF.

The sample holds many counts of this clonotype. This sequence may be a read error, since a much larger clone differs from it by one base. The rearrangement links TRBV6-1 to TRBJ1-1; TRBD1 agrees at 7 bases. The germline V gene encodes CDR1 MNHNS and CDR2 SASEGT. CDR3 size: 13 residues. The V segment lost 7 bases and the J segment 0 bases; nucleotides outside the gene matches: 2. CDR3 protein: CASTGTVNTEAFF. The DNA for the CDR3 is TGTGCCAGCACCGGGACAGTGAACACTGAAGCTTTCTTT.